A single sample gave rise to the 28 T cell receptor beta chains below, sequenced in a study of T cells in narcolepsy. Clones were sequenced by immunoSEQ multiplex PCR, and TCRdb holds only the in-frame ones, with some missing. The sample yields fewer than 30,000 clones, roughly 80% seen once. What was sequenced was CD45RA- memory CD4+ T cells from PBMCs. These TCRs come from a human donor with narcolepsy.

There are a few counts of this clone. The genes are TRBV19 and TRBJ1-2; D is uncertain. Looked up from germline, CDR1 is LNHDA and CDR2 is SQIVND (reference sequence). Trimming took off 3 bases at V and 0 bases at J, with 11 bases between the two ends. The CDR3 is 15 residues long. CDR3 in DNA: TGTGCCAGTAGTATCGTAAGTGGGTCTAACTATGGCTACACCTTC. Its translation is CASSIVSGSNYGYTF.

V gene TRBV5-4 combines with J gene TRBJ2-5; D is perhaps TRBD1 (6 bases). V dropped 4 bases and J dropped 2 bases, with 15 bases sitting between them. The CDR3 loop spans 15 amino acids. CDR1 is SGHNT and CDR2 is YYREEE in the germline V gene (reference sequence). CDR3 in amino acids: CASSRKGQKQETQYF. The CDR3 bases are TGTGCCAGCAGCCGGAAAGGACAGAAACAAGAGACCCAGTACTTC.

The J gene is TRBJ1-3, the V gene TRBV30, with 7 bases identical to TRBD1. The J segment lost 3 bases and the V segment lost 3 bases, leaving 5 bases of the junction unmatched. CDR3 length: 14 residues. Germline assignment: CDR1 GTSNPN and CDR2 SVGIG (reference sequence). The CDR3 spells CAWRTDRSGNTIYF. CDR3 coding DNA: TGTGCCTGGAGGACGGACAGGAGTGGAAACACCATATATTTT. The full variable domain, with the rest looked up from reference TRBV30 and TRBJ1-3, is SQTIHQWPATLVQPVGSPLSLECTVEGTSNPNLYWYRQAAGRGLQLLFYSVGIGQISSEVPQNLSASRPQDRQFILSSKKLLLSDSGFYLCAWRTDRSGNTIYFGEGSWLTVV.

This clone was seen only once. DNA of the CDR3: TGTGCCAGCATGAGGATGTCGGATCAGCCCCAGCATTTT. Its protein is CASMRMSDQPQHF. The gene calls are TRBV6-5 and TRBJ1-5; no reliable D call. Trimming pared 7 bases from V and 5 bases from J, leaving 12 bases between. Germline V gene lookup returns CDR1 MNHEY and CDR2 SVGAGI. The CDR3 runs 13 residues.

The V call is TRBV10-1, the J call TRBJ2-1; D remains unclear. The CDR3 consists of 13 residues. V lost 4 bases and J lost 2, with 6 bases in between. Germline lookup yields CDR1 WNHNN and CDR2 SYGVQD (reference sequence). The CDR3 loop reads CASSVAAYNEQFF. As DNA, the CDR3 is TGCGCCAGCAGTGTGGCAGCCTACAATGAGCAGTTCTTC.

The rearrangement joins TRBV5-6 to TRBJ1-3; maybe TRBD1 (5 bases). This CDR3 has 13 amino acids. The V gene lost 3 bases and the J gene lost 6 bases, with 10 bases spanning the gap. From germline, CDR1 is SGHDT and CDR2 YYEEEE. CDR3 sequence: CASSWDQENTIYF. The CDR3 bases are TGTGCCAGCAGCTGGGACCAGGAAAACACCATATATTTT.

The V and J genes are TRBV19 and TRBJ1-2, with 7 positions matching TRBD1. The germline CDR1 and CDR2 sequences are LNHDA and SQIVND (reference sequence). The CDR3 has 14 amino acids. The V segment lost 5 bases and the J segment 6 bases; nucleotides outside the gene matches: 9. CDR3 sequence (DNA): TGTGCCAGTAGTGAAGGGGGCGCGGAGGATGGCTACACCTTC. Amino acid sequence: CASSEGGAEDGYTF.

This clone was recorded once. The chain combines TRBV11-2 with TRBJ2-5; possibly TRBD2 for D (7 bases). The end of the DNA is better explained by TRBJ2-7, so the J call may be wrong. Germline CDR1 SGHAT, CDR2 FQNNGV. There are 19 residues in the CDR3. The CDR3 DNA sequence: TGTGCCAGCAGCTTAATTAAATGGGGGGGCAAAGGCCTAACAAACGAGCAGTACTTC. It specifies CASSLIKWGGKGLTNEQYF.

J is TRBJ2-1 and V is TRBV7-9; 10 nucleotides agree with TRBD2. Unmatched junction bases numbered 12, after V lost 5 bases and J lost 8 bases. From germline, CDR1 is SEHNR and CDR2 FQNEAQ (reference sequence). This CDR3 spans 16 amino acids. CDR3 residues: CASSERGLAGDDEQFF. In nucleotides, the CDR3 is TGTGCCAGCAGCGAGAGAGGCCTAGCGGGAGACGATGAGCAGTTCTTC.

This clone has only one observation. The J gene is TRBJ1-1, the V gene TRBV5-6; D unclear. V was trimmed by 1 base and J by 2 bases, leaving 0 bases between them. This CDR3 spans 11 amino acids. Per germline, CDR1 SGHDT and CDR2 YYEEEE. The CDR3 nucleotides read TGTGCCAGCAGCTTGAACACTGAAGCTTTCTTT. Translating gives CASSLNTEAFF.

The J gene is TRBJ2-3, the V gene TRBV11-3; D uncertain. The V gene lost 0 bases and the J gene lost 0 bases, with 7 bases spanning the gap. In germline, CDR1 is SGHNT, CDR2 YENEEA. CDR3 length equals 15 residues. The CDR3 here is CASSLDGLSTDTQYF. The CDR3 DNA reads TGTGCCAGCAGCTTAGATGGCCTGAGCACAGATACGCAGTATTTT.

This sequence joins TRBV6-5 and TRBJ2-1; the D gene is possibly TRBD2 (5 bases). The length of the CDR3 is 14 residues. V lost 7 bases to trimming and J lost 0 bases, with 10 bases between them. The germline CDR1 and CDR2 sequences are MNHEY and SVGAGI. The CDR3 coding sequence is TGTGCCAGCAAAAAGGAGGTCTCCTACAATGAGCAGTTCTTC. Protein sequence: CASKKEVSYNEQFF.

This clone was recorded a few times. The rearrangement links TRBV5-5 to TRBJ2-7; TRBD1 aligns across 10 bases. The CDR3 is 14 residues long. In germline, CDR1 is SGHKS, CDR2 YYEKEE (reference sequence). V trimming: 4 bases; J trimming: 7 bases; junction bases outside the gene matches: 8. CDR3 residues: CASSRQGALDEQYF. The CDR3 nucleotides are TGTGCCAGCAGCCGACAGGGGGCTTTGGATGAGCAGTACTTC.

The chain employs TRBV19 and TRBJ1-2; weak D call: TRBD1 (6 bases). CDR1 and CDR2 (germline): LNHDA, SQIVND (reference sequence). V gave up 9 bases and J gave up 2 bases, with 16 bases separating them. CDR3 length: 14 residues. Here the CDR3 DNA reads TGTGCCAGCGAGGGCGACAGGTCAAACTATGGCTACACCTTC. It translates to CASEGDRSNYGYTF.

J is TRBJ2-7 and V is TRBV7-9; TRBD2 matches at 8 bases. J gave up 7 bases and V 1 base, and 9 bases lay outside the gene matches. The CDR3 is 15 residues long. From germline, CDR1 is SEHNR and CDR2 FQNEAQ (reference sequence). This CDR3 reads CASSLGGGGPGEQYF. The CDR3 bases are TGTGCCAGCAGCTTAGGCGGCGGGGGGCCGGGAGAGCAGTACTTC. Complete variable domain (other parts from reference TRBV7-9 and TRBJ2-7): DTGVSQNPRHKITKRGQNVTFRCDPISEHNRLYWYRQTLGQGPEFLTYFQNEAQLEKSRLLSDRFSAERPKGSFSTLEIQRTEQGDSAMYLCASSLGGGGPGEQYFGPGTRLTVT.

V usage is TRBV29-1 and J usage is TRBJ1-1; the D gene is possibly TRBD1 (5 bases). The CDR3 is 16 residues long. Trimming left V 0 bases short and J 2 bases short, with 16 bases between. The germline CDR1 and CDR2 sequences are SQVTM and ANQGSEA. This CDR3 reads CSVEEGRQLKNTEAFF. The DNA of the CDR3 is TGCAGCGTTGAAGAAGGGCGACAGTTAAAAAACACTGAAGCTTTCTTT.

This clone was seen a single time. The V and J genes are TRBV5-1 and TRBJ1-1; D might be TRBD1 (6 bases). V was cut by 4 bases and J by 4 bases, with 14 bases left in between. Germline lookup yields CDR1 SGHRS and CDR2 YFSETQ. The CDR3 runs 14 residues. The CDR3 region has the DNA TGCGCCAGCAGCAACGGACAGTCGGGCACTGAAGCTTTCTTT. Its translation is CASSNGQSGTEAFF. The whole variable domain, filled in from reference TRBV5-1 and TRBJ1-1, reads KAGVTQTPRYLIKTRGQQVTLSCSPISGHRSVSWYQQTPGQGLQFLFEYFSETQRNKGNFPGRFSGRQFSNSRSEMNVSTLELGDSALYLCASSNGQSGTEAFFGQGTRLTVV.

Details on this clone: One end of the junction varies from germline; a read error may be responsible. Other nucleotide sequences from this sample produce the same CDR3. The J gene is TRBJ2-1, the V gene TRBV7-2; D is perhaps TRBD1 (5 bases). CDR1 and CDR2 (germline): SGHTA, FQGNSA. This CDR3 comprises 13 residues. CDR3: CASSLGWAGNQFF. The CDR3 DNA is TGTGCTAGCAGCTTAGGGTGGGCAGGGAACCAGTTCTTC.

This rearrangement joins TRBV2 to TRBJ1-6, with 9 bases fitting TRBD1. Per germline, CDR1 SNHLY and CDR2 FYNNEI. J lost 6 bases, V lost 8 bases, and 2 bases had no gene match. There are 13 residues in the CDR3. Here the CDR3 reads CASGTGRNSPLHF. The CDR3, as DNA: TGTGCCAGCGGGACAGGGCGTAATTCACCCCTCCACTTT. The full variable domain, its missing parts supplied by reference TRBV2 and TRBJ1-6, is EPEVTQTPSHQVTQMGQEVILRCVPISNHLYFYWYRQILGQKVEFLVSFYNNEISEKSEIFDDQFSVERPDGSNFTLKIRSTKLEDSAMYFCASGTGRNSPLHFGNGTRLTVT.

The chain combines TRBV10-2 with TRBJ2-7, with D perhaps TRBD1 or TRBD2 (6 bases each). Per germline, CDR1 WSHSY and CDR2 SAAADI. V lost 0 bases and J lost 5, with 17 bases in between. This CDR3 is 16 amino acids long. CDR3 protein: CASSESRGVKFDEQYF. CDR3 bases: TGCGCCAGCAGTGAGTCGAGGGGGGTAAAGTTCGACGAGCAGTACTTC.

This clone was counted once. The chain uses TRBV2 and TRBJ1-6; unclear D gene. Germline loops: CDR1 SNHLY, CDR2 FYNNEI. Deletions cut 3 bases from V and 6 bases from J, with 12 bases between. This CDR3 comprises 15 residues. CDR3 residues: CASSDLAGGNSPLHF. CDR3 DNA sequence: TGTGCCAGCAGTGATTTAGCGGGTGGTAATTCACCCCTCCACTTT.

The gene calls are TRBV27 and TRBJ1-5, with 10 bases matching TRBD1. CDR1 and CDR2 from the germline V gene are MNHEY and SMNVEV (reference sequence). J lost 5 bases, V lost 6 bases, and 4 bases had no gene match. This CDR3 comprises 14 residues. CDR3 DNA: TGTGCCAGCAGGGGACAGGGGAGTGATCAGCCCCAGCATTTT. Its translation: CASRGQGSDQPQHF.

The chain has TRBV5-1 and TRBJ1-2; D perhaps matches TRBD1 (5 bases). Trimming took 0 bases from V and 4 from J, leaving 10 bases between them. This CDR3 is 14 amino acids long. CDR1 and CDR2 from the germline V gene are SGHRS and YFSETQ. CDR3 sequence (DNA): TGCGCCAGCAGCTTGGGGGACCAAGCCTATGGCTACACCTTC. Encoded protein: CASSLGDQAYGYTF.

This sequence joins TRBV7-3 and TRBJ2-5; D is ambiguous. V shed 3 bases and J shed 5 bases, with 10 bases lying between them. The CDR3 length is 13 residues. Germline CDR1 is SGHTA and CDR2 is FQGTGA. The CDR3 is CASSFGPGETQYF. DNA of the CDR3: TGTGCCAGCAGCTTCGGGCCCGGGGAGACCCAGTACTTC.

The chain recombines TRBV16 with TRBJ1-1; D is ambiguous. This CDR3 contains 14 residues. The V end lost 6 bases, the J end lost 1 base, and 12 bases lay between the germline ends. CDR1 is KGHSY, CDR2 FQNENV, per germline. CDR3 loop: CASSQAPGNTEAFF. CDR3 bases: TGTGCCAGCAGTCAGGCTCCAGGGAACACTGAAGCTTTCTTT.

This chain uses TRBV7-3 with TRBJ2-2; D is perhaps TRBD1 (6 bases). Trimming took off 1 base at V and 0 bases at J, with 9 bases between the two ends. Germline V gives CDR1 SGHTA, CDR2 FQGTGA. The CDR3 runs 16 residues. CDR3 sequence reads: CASSLMGAPNTGELFF. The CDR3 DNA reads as TGTGCCAGCAGCTTAATGGGGGCTCCGAACACCGGGGAGCTGTTTTTT.

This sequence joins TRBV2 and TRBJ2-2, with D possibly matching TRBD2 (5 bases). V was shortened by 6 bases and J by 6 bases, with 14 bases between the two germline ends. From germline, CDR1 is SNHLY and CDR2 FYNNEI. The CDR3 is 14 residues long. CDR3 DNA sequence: TGTGCCAGCAGGGCAACTAGTTCTGCCGGGGAGCTGTTTTTT. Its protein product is CASRATSSAGELFF.

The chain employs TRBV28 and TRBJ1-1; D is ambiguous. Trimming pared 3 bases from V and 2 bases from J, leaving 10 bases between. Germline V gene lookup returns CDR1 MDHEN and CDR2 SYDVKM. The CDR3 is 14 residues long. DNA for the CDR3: TGTGCCAGCAGTTTGATTCAGTCTAACACTGAAGCTTTCTTT. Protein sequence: CASSLIQSNTEAFF.